This TCR beta chain emerged from a study of shared clonotypes between healthy human individuals. Sequencing was performed with immunoSEQ multiplex PCR; in TCRdb, only in-frame clones are kept and a portion is missing. The data show roughly 760,000 clones, less than 85% seen once. The sequencing sample was made of memory CD4+ T cells sorted from blood. As for subset: CD45RA-negative fraction. The clonotype was recovered from a woman aged 25 to 39 in good health.

The CDR3 sequence is CASTVRPIENGYTF. CDR3 bases: TGTGCCAGCACCGTCAGGCCCATCGAAAATGGCTACACCTTC. The genes are TRBV28 and TRBJ1-2; D is unclear. The V and J ends lost 7 bases and 6 bases respectively, with 18 bases between them. There are 14 residues in the CDR3. Germline-derived CDR1 and CDR2 are MDHEN and SYDVKM.